The 17 T cell receptor beta chains below were found in one sample sequenced in a study of Graves' ophthalmopathy and Graves' hyperthyroidism. RNA transcripts were the source from which TCR beta CDR3 regions were amplified. A first-round RT-PCR used HTBI primers, followed by a second-round multiplex PCR. TCRdb fed the multiplex PCR reads into MiXCR, producing one record per CDR3 protein. The sample includes 900,000 to 1,200,000 distinct CDR3 sequences, roughly 35% of them seen just once. Input material: peripheral blood or thyroid tissue (not recorded which). These TCRs come from an adult man with Graves' hyperthyroidism.

Regarding this clonotype: This may come from a read error, since a much larger clone is one base off. The chain uses TRBV7-8 and TRBJ2-7; no clear D gene. CDR3 length equals 13 residues. The germline V gene has CDR1 SGHVS and CDR2 FQNEAQ. V was cut by 5 bases and J by 3 bases, with 11 bases left in between. The CDR3 reads CASSGRRDYEQYF. For the CDR3, the DNA is TGTGCCAGCAGCGGTAGGCGAGACTACGAGCAGTACTTC.

This clonotype has just one count. This chain joins TRBV10-3 and TRBJ2-2; no clear D gene. Germline assignment: CDR1 ENHRY and CDR2 SYGVKD. The V and J ends lost 0 bases and 1 base respectively, with 15 bases between them. This CDR3 has 18 amino acids. The chain's CDR3 is CAISESIGPAGNTGELFF. Here the CDR3 DNA reads TGTGCCATCAGTGAGTCGATTGGTCCAGCCGGGAACACCGGGGAGCTGTTTTTT.

The table lists this clonotype with many counts. The chain links TRBV7-8 to TRBJ2-7; 8 bases fit TRBD1. The germline CDR1 and CDR2 sequences are SGHVS and FQNEAQ. The CDR3 sequence is 13 residues long. The V gene end was trimmed by 2 bases and the J gene end by 4 bases; junction bases not matched to a gene: 1. The CDR3 region has the DNA TGTGCCAGCAGCTTATGGGACAGGTACGAGCAGTACTTC. Amino acid sequence: CASSLWDRYEQYF.

This rearrangement joins TRBV7-3 to TRBJ1-4; 8 bases line up with TRBD1. The CDR3 has 16 residues. The V gene end was trimmed by 5 bases and the J gene end by 0 bases; junction bases not matched to a gene: 5. Germline loops: CDR1 SGHTA, CDR2 FQGTGA. CDR3 region: CASSPTQGATNEKLFF. CDR3 DNA: TGTGCCAGCAGCCCAACACAGGGGGCAACTAATGAAAAACTGTTTTTT.

The rearrangement joins TRBV7-8 to TRBJ2-7, with TRBD2 as a possible D gene (5 bases). Trimming left V 1 base short and J 6 bases short, with 16 bases between. Germline V lookup: CDR1 SGHVS, CDR2 FQNEAQ. This CDR3 comprises 15 residues. The CDR3 loop reads CASSLDSGKNGEQYF. The CDR3 DNA reads as TGTGCCAGCAGCTTAGATTCGGGGAAGAACGGCGAGCAGTACTTC.

The DNA for the CDR3 is TGTGCCAGCAGCCTGTTCAGCGGGAGCTCCTATAATTCACCCCTCCACTTT. It specifies CASSLFSGSSYNSPLHF. The chain uses TRBV5-5 and TRBJ1-6; D gene uncertain. Germline-derived CDR1 and CDR2 are SGHKS and YYEKEE (reference sequence). The CDR3 totals 17 residues. V was clipped by 4 bases and J by 0 bases, with 14 bases between them.

The gene calls are TRBV7-9 and TRBJ1-6; D is perhaps TRBD1 (5 bases). The CDR3 extends over 16 amino acids. Trimming removed 7 bases from V and 6 bases from J, with 19 bases in between. Germline-derived CDR1 and CDR2 are SEHNR and FQNEAQ (reference sequence). Here the CDR3 reads CASTTEPGGINSPLHF. In DNA, the CDR3 is TGTGCCAGCACCACAGAACCCGGGGGAATTAATTCACCCCTCCACTTT.

V and J are TRBV10-3 and TRBJ1-6; D may be TRBD1 (6 bases). The CDR3 is 13 amino acids. Germline V gives CDR1 ENHRY, CDR2 SYGVKD. CDR3 in amino acids: CVPRWTENSPLHF. As DNA, the CDR3 is TGTGTCCCTCGGTGGACAGAAAATTCACCCCTCCACTTT.

This chain connects TRBV11-2 to TRBJ2-6; no definite D call. CDR1 is SGHAT and CDR2 is FQNNGV in the germline V gene. The germline V and J ends were trimmed by 1 base and 18 bases, with 4 bases remaining between them. This CDR3 has 9 residues. The CDR3 sequence is CASSLGQTF. CDR3 bases: TGTGCCAGCAGCTTAGGACAGACTTTC.

This CDR3 reads CASSPTRRGYEQYF. In DNA form, the CDR3 reads TGTGCCAGCTCACCTACTAGGCGGGGCTACGAGCAGTACTTC. This chain joins TRBV18 and TRBJ2-7; possible D gene TRBD2, 6 bases. Germline values: CDR1 KGHSH, CDR2 LQKENI. Trimming left V 3 bases short and J 3 bases short, with 12 bases between. This CDR3 contains 14 residues.

This clonotype has ten or more counts. The V and J genes are TRBV12-3 or TRBV12-4 and TRBJ1-2, with a weak D call TRBD1 (5 bases). Deletions cut 6 bases from V and 4 bases from J, with 12 bases between. This CDR3 has 13 amino acids. The CDR3 spells CASSQSGGYGYTF. For the CDR3, the DNA is TGTGCCAGCAGCCAATCGGGGGGCTATGGCTACACCTTC.

The V call is TRBV5-4, the J call TRBJ1-1; no clear D. Between the trimmed V and J ends, which lost 4 bases and 4 bases, there was a span of 20 bases. The CDR3 spans 16 residues. Germline V gene data show CDR1 as SGHNT and CDR2 as YYREEE (reference sequence). CDR3 region: CASSATRMGFRTEAFF. CDR3 DNA sequence: TGTGCCAGCAGCGCAACCCGTATGGGTTTTCGCACTGAAGCTTTCTTT.

This clonotype has only a few counts. A read error is possible here, since a much larger clone lies one base away. The V gene is TRBV5-8, the J gene TRBJ2-7, with D possibly matching TRBD1 (6 bases). The CDR3 is made up of 12 amino acids. The V and J ends lost 0 bases and 5 bases respectively, with 6 bases between them. Germline CDR1 reads SGHTS; CDR2 reads YDEGEE. CDR3 in amino acids: CASSLGQDEQYF. CDR3 DNA: TGTGCCAGCAGCTTGGGACAGGACGAGCAGTACTTC.

DNA for the CDR3: TGCAGCGTCGGGAGGGCCAATGAGCAGTACTTC. It codes for CSVGRANEQYF. The J gene is TRBJ2-7, the V gene TRBV29-1; 8 bases agree with TRBD2. Germline CDR1 and CDR2: SQVTM and ANQGSEA. V lost 6 bases, J lost 7 bases, and 5 bases stayed unmatched. This CDR3 is 11 amino acids long.

This clonotype was counted many times. The chain is built from TRBV7-2 and TRBJ1-2; D perhaps matches TRBD1 (6 bases). Trimming stripped 1 base from V and 8 bases from J, with 17 bases between. CDR3 length: 15 amino acids. Looked up from germline, CDR1 is SGHTA and CDR2 is FQGNSA. The CDR3 bases are TGTGCCAGCAGCTTAGGAGGCCCAGGGGACGGCGGCTACACCTTC. It codes for CASSLGGPGDGGYTF.

DNA for the CDR3: TGTGCCATCAGTGCTAGAGCGTTCTCAGAGAGCTCCTATAATTCACCCCTCCACTTT. Amino acids: CAISARAFSESSYNSPLHF. V is TRBV10-3 and J is TRBJ1-6, with no clear D. Trimming pared 4 bases from V and 0 bases from J, leaving 19 bases between. The germline V gene has CDR1 ENHRY and CDR2 SYGVKD. There are 19 residues in the CDR3.

This chain uses TRBV28 with TRBJ2-7, with a tentative D call TRBD1 (5 bases). Germline assignment: CDR1 MDHEN and CDR2 SYDVKM. This CDR3 comprises 16 residues. Trimming left V 6 bases short and J 3 bases short, with 21 bases between. The CDR3 nucleotides are TGTGCCAGCAGCCCCGTAGGACAAATTCGACACTACGAGCAGTACTTC. Amino acids: CASSPVGQIRHYEQYF.